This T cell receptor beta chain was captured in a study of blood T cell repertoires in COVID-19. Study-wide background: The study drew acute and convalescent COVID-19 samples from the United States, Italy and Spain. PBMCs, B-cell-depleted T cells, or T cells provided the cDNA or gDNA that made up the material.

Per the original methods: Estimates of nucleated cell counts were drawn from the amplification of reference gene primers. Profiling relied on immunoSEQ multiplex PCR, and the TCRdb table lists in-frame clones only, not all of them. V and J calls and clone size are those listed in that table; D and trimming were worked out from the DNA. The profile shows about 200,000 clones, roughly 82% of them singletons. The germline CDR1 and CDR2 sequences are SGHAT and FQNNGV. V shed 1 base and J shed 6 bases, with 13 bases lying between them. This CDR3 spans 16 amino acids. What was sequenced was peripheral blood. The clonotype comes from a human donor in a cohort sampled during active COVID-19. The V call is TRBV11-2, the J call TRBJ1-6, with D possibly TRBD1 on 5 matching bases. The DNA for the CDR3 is TGTGCCAGCAGCTTAGTTATCCCGGGGGGTAATTCACCCCTCCACTTT. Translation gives CASSLVIPGGNSPLHF. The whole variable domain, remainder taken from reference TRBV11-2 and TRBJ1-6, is EAGVAQSPRYKIIEKRQSVAFWCNPISGHATLYWYQQILGQGPKLLIQFQNNGVVDDSQLPKDRFSAERLKGVDSTLKIQPAKLEDSAVYLCASSLVIPGGNSPLHFGNGTRLTVT.